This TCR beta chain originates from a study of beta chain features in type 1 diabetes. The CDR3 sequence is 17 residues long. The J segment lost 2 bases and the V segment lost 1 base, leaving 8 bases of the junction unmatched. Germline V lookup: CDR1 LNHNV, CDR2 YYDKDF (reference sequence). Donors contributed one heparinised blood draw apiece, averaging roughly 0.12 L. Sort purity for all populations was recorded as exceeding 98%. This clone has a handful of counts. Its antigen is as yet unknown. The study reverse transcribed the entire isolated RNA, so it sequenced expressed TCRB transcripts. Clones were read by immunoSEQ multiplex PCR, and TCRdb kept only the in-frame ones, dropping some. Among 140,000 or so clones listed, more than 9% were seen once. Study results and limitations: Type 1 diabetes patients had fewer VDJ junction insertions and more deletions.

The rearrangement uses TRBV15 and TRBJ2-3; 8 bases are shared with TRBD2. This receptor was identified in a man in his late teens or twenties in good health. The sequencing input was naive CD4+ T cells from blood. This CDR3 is CATSRGRGGPLTDTQYF. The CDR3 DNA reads TGTGCCACCAGCAGAGGACGGGGGGGCCCCCTCACAGATACGCAGTATTTT.